This T cell receptor (beta chain) was identified during a study of blood T cell repertoires in COVID-19. Study-wide background: Samples of COVID-19 (acute and convalescent) were obtained from the United States, Italy and Spain.

Assay used: immunoSEQ multiplex PCR; TCRdb lists only in-frame clones, some missing. Altogether around 310,000 clones are present, 89% being singletons, with the ten largest covering over 9%. Participant-given clinical history determined each cohort assignment. The V end lost 5 bases, the J end lost 11 bases, and 15 bases lay between the germline ends. CDR1 is SEHNR, CDR2 FQNEAQ, per germline (reference sequence). The CDR3 is 13 amino acids. The clonotype comes from a woman aged 40 to 50 who had recovered from COVID-19. Sequenced material: PBMCs or T cells enriched from blood (not recorded which). The chain is built from TRBV7-9 and TRBJ1-4, with D possibly being TRBD1 (5 bases). The CDR3 protein is CASSPGQKGKLFF. CDR3 in DNA: TGTGCCAGCAGCCCCGGGCAGAAGGGGAAACTGTTTTTT. The entire variable domain, with the rest obtained from reference TRBV7-9 and TRBJ1-4, is as follows: DTGVSQNPRHKITKRGQNVTFRCDPISEHNRLYWYRQTLGQGPEFLTYFQNEAQLEKSRLLSDRFSAERPKGSFSTLEIQRTEQGDSAMYLCASSPGQKGKLFFGSGTQLSVL.